This TCR beta chain was profiled in a study of monozygotic twins with inflammatory bowel disease. Study-wide results and limits: Patients received differing immunosuppressive treatments, which may have added variability to their repertoires. Using the inverse Simpson index, IBD patients had lower TCRbeta diversity than healthy co-twins. Among twins, concordant and discordant pairs did not differ in repertoire similarity, possibly from limited power.

The CDR3 is 14 residues long. Every TCR library consumed roughly 3,500 ng of total RNA. TCRdb reprocessed the 5' RACE reads, with one entry per CDR3 protein and no DNA. The repertoire table contains some 400,000 distinct CDR3 sequences. Concerning this clonotype itself: Its antigen is undetermined.

This chain links TRBV12-3 or TRBV12-4 with TRBJ1-1; the D call from TCRdb, TRBD1, cannot be confirmed without DNA. The sequenced sample was blood. This clonotype was sampled from a human donor with ulcerative colitis or Crohn's disease, or a healthy co-twin of an affected twin (not recorded which). The CDR3: CASSRTGMNTEAFF.